A selection of T cell receptor beta chains follows, all from one sample in a study of T cell changes during pregnancy in multiple sclerosis. The assay was immunoSEQ multiplex PCR, and TCRdb's table has in-frame clones only and misses some. The sample lists about 69,000 clones; about 91% were seen once. The sample consisted of CD4+ T cells from peripheral blood mononuclear cells, taken in the third trimester of pregnancy. The receptor set was obtained from a female donor in good health, enrolled as a control in a pregnancy study. CDR3s include the opening cysteine and the closing phenylalanine or tryptophan.

j_call	v_call	cdr3_aa
TRBJ1-2	TRBV7-2	CASSLALSTGANYGYTF
TRBJ2-7	TRBV10-3	CAISESTQGVDEQYF
TRBJ2-3	TRBV2	CASSEQKNTQYF
TRBJ1-6	TRBV4-3	CASSQEWRDSPLHF
TRBJ2-3	TRBV16	CASSDRGGVQDTQYF
TRBJ2-5	TRBV5-4	CASSQGQGRQETQYF
TRBJ1-1	TRBV19	CASSTHYRGTEAFF
TRBJ1-1	TRBV2	CASHLREGGAGEAFF
TRBJ1-2	TRBV19	CASSAGTGPSGDGYTF
TRBJ1-1	TRBV18	CASSPDYTEAFF
TRBJ1-4	TRBV27	CASRSLGGRGNEKLFF
TRBJ2-3	TRBV7-8	CASSKRLAGVADTQYF
TRBJ2-7	TRBV10-3	CAISRDRVAEQYF
TRBJ2-1	TRBV7-2	CASSLGVKRVF
TRBJ1-2	TRBV5-4	CASSSQVYGYTF
TRBJ2-1	TRBV5-1	CASKVRLDYNEQFF
TRBJ1-5	TRBV19	CASSPQQGGQPQHF
TRBJ2-1	TRBV5-1	CASSLALAGGLREQFF
TRBJ2-7	TRBV6-5	CASSRTRESYEQYF
TRBJ1-1	TRBV19	CASSNRGDTEAFF
TRBJ2-3	TRBV14	CASSQFQTDTQYF
TRBJ1-6	TRBV6-6	CASSYSTGGWNSPLHF
TRBJ2-1	TRBV4-3	CASSQELKRGGSYNEQFF
TRBJ1-2	TRBV7-7	CASSPLGGGKGGYTF
TRBJ1-6	TRBV13	CASSPRGPTAGSPLHF
TRBJ2-3	TRBV5-4	CASSLDVEVTGDTDTQYF
TRBJ1-2	TRBV2	CASGLTRAGYTF
TRBJ1-1	TRBV5-1	CASSDGTGGTEAFF
TRBJ2-3	TRBV10-3	CAISERGSSTDTQYF
TRBJ2-1	TRBV25-1	CASSDPDRGSTTNEQFF
TRBJ1-1	TRBV6-4	CASSLTENTEAFF
TRBJ1-1	TRBV21-1	CARLGQYTEAFF
TRBJ2-2	TRBV2	CASSSGQGATGELFF
TRBJ1-1	TRBV25-1	CASFSHTEAFF
TRBJ2-1	TRBV30	CACKRGGYNEQFF
TRBJ1-2	TRBV10-3	CAMSGTGNLGYTF
TRBJ1-5	TRBV7-2	CASSLAGGGSQPQHF
TRBJ2-7	TRBV11-3	CASSFSGSYEQYF
TRBJ2-3	TRBV5-4	CASSLGLVTDTQYF
TRBJ1-1	TRBV6-4	CASRDKTGVNTEAFF
TRBJ1-2	TRBV7-2	CASSLGGGWGYGYTF
TRBJ1-3	TRBV9	CASSAQTGPSGNTIYF
TRBJ2-6	TRBV29-1	CSVELALSSGANVLTF
TRBJ2-3	TRBV19	CASSPNGGLADTQYF
TRBJ2-1	TRBV20-1	CSASVQGDQFF
TRBJ1-2	TRBV30	CAWSGQGVLYGYTF
TRBJ2-7	TRBV30	CAWSGDRAYEQYF
TRBJ2-1	TRBV4-3	CASSRADGGASYNEQFF
TRBJ1-2	TRBV6-5	CASKGQGAPSRYTF
TRBJ1-4	TRBV5-1	CASSLRGGDEKLFF
TRBJ2-5	TRBV2	CASPSPGQMTQYF
TRBJ2-1	TRBV12-5	CASGGTGGLAGVSFGSYNEQFF
TRBJ2-7	TRBV19	CASSRTGGSYEQYF
.	TRBV10-3	CAINRGADEQYF
TRBJ1-1	TRBV27	CASSPGVQNTEAFF
TRBJ2-7	TRBV7-3	CASSLSGLAGGNEQYF
TRBJ2-7	TRBV13	CASRMEGQGHSEQYF